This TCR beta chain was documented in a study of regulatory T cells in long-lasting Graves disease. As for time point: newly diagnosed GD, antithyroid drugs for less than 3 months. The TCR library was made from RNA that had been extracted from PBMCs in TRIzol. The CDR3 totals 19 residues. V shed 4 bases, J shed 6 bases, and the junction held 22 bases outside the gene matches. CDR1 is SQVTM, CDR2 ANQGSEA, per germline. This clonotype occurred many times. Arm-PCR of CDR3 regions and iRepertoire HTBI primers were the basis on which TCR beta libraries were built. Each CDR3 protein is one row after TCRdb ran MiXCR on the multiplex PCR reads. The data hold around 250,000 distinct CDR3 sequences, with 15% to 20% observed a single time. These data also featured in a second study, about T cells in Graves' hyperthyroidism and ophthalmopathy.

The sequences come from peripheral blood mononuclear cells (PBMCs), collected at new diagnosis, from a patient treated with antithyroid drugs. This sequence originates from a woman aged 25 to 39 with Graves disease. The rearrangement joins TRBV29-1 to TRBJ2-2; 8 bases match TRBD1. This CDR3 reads CSVGGSFPLRDRFPGELFF. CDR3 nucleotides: TGCAGCGTTGGAGGGTCTTTCCCCCTGCGGGACAGGTTCCCCGGGGAGCTGTTTTTT.